The 22 T cell receptor beta chains presented below share a single source sample, sequenced in a study of beta chain features in type 1 diabetes. What was sequenced were expressed TCRB transcripts, since all of the isolated RNA had been reverse transcribed. TCRdb's copy holds only in-frame clones and misses some; the assay was immunoSEQ multiplex PCR. The repertoire has around 450,000 clones, roughly an eighth of them found once; the top ten carry approximately 0.05%. The sequencing sample was made of naive CD4+ T cells from blood. The receptors shown here come from a woman aged 18-29 years in good health.

This chain uses TRBV27 with TRBJ2-6, with TRBD2 as a possible D gene (6 bases). The germline CDR1 and CDR2 sequences are MNHEY and SMNVEV (reference sequence). Trimming cost V 7 bases and J 2 bases, with 15 bases left between them. The length of the CDR3 is 16 residues. The CDR3 is CASKAGISTGANVLTF. For the CDR3, the DNA is TGTGCCAGCAAGGCGGGAATCAGTACTGGGGCCAACGTCCTGACTTTC. The full variable domain, its missing parts supplied by reference TRBV27 and TRBJ2-6, is EAQVTQNPRYLITVTGKKLTVTCSQNMNHEYMSWYRQDPGLGLRQIYYSMNVEVTDKGDVPEGYKVSRKEKRNFPLILESPSPNQTSLYFCASKAGISTGANVLTFGAGSRLTVL.

The J gene is TRBJ1-1, the V gene TRBV11-3; D is undetermined. Trimming stripped 3 bases from V and 0 bases from J, with 8 bases between. This CDR3 has 14 amino acids. Germline loops: CDR1 SGHNT, CDR2 YENEEA. This CDR3 is CASSLGRVNTEAFF. The CDR3 DNA reads as TGTGCCAGCAGCTTGGGAAGGGTGAACACTGAAGCTTTCTTT.

This clone was observed a few times. This chain links TRBV7-9 with TRBJ2-1; 11 positions agree with TRBD2. From germline, CDR1 is SEHNR and CDR2 FQNEAQ (reference sequence). V gave up 5 bases and J gave up 10 bases; unmatched junction bases: 4. CDR3 size: 13 residues. This CDR3 reads CASSVTSGVEQFF. In DNA form, the CDR3 reads TGTGCCAGCAGCGTGACTAGCGGGGTGGAGCAGTTCTTC.

This chain uses TRBV7-2 with TRBJ2-7, with D maybe TRBD2 (6 bases). Germline lookup yields CDR1 SGHTA and CDR2 FQGNSA. The CDR3 spans 15 residues. Trimming stripped 2 bases from V and 0 bases from J, with 11 bases between. CDR3 bases: TGTGCCAGCAGCTTACGAGGCGGGGACTCCTACGAGCAGTACGTC. Translation: CASSLRGGDSYEQYV.

Worth noting for this clone: With a much larger clone just one base away, this may be a read error. This specimen includes other DNA sequences encoding the same CDR3. This sequence joins TRBV15 and TRBJ2-5, with D unresolved. With 2 bases removed from V and 2 bases from J, the gap between germline ends came to 3 bases. The V gene's germline CDR1 is LNHNV and CDR2 YYDKDF (reference sequence). The CDR3 length is 12 residues. For the CDR3, the DNA is TGTGCCACCAGCAGATATCAAGAGACCCAGTACTTC. This sequence encodes CATSRYQETQYF.

This chain uses TRBV28 with TRBJ2-3; D is unclear. Trimming took off 3 bases at V and 2 bases at J, with 9 bases between the two ends. Germline loops: CDR1 MDHEN, CDR2 SYDVKM. This CDR3 has 14 residues. The CDR3 here is CASSLARYTDTQYF. In DNA form, the CDR3 reads TGTGCCAGCAGTTTGGCCAGATACACAGATACGCAGTATTTT.

This clone was seen a handful of times. This CDR3 reads CASSRRYGTGREETQYF. For the CDR3, the DNA is TGTGCCAGCAGCCGCCGATACGGGACAGGGCGGGAAGAGACCCAGTACTTC. V is TRBV7-8 and J is TRBJ2-5, with 9 positions matching TRBD1. The CDR3 spans 17 residues. J lost 3 bases, V lost 5 bases, and 13 bases had no gene match. Germline V gene sequence: CDR1 SGHVS, CDR2 FQNEAQ.

This chain uses TRBV5-1 with TRBJ2-4; a weak D match, TRBD1 (6 bases). Trimming removed 1 base at V and 8 bases at J, with 13 bases between. This CDR3 has 14 residues. Per the germline V gene, CDR1 is SGHRS and CDR2 is YFSETQ. The CDR3 DNA follows: TGCGCCAGCAGCTTGACAGGGTCGGTAGACATTCAGTACTTC. Encoded protein: CASSLTGSVDIQYF.

The V gene is TRBV7-2, the J gene TRBJ2-4; D unresolved. CDR3 length equals 15 residues. The V gene lost 8 bases and the J gene lost 3 bases, with 17 bases spanning the gap. CDR1 SGHTA and CDR2 FQGNSA come from the germline V gene. CDR3 protein: CASSGRDTNKNIQYF. In DNA form, the CDR3 reads TGTGCCAGCTCCGGCCGAGACACCAACAAAAACATTCAGTACTTC.

A few counts support this clone. The chain uses TRBV28 and TRBJ2-7, with D perhaps TRBD2 (5 bases). V was clipped by 5 bases and J by 3 bases, with 8 bases between them. Germline CDR1 reads MDHEN; CDR2 reads SYDVKM. This CDR3 has 12 residues. The CDR3 protein is CASSHGDYEQYF. The CDR3 DNA is TGTGCCAGCAGTCACGGGGACTACGAGCAGTACTTC.

This clone has only a few counts. The genes are TRBV29-1 and TRBJ2-5; the D is unclear. This CDR3 spans 12 amino acids. Germline loops: CDR1 SQVTM, CDR2 ANQGSEA. V shed 2 bases and J shed 1 base, with 5 bases lying between them. CDR3 loop: CSVENGQETQYF. In DNA form, the CDR3 reads TGCAGCGTTGAAAACGGCCAAGAGACCCAGTACTTC.

The chain has TRBV10-3 and TRBJ1-5; D call uncertain. V dropped 8 bases and J dropped 3 bases, with 14 bases sitting between them. This CDR3 has 14 residues. Looked up from germline, CDR1 is ENHRY and CDR2 is SYGVKD. Here the CDR3 reads CAIRSASLNQPQHF. The CDR3 region has the DNA TGTGCCATCCGGTCAGCCTCTCTCAATCAGCCCCAGCATTTT.

The DNA of the CDR3 is TGTGCCAGCAGCCGTGGGACGGAAGATGAAGCTTTCTTT. This translates into CASSRGTEDEAFF. The J gene is TRBJ1-1, the V gene TRBV5-4, with D possibly being TRBD1 (5 bases). V gave up 4 bases and J gave up 7 bases, with 14 bases separating them. This CDR3 spans 13 amino acids. Looked up from germline, CDR1 is SGHNT and CDR2 is YYREEE (reference sequence).

This clone was picked up a small number of times. The genes are TRBV7-2 and TRBJ2-3, with D possibly being TRBD2 (6 bases). Per the germline V gene, CDR1 is SGHTA and CDR2 is FQGNSA. The CDR3 runs 13 residues. Trimming shortened V by 6 bases and J by 0 bases, and 7 bases separated the two germline ends. As DNA, the CDR3 is TGTGCCAGCAGACTAGCTAGCACAGATACGCAGTATTTT. This sequence encodes CASRLASTDTQYF.

The chain is built from TRBV9 and TRBJ2-3; TRBD2 aligns across 8 bases. The CDR3 is made up of 16 amino acids. V lost 3 bases and J lost 3; bases outside the gene matches: 9. Germline V gene sequence: CDR1 SGDLS, CDR2 YYNGEE. CDR3 region: CASSEKAGESTDTQYF. CDR3 nucleotides: TGTGCCAGCAGCGAAAAAGCGGGAGAGTCAACAGATACGCAGTATTTT.

V and J are TRBV7-2 and TRBJ2-6; D remains ambiguous. Germline V gene data show CDR1 as SGHTA and CDR2 as FQGNSA. CDR3 length equals 15 residues. Between the trimmed V and J ends, which lost 5 bases and 0 bases, there was a span of 8 bases. The CDR3 DNA is TGTGCCAGCAGCGAGAGGTCCTCTGGGGCCAACGTCCTGACTTTC. This translates into CASSERSSGANVLTF.

This chain links TRBV13 with TRBJ2-1; 14 bases match TRBD2. The CDR3 contains 16 residues. Germline V CDR1 and CDR2: PRHDT, FYEKMQ (reference sequence). The trim removed 5 bases at V and 0 bases at J, leaving 0 bases unmatched. The CDR3 loop reads CASSGTSGGSYNEQFF. The CDR3 region has the DNA TGTGCCAGCAGCGGGACTAGCGGGGGCTCCTACAATGAGCAGTTCTTC.

The rearrangement joins TRBV20-1 to TRBJ2-1; D gene ambiguous. CDR1 and CDR2 (germline): DFQATT, SNEGSKA (reference sequence). The CDR3 covers 11 residues. The ends were cut back, 5 bases at V and 5 bases at J, with 7 bases in the middle. In nucleotides, the CDR3 is TGCAGTGCTCCCCTACACAATGAGCAGTTCTTC. The encoded protein is CSAPLHNEQFF.

The rearrangement joins TRBV5-1 to TRBJ1-6; D unclear. The CDR3 runs to 15 residues. Trimming took off 6 bases at V and 5 bases at J, with 15 bases between the two ends. Germline CDR1 SGHRS, CDR2 YFSETQ. The CDR3 nucleotides are TGCGCCAGCAACGTGGACGGGAGCAATAATTCACCCCTCCACTTT. It translates to CASNVDGSNNSPLHF.

The chain combines TRBV7-9 with TRBJ1-1; D is uncertain. The V gene's germline CDR1 is SEHNR and CDR2 FQNEAQ (reference sequence). The CDR3 contains 12 residues. Trimming stripped 3 bases from V and 3 bases from J, with 5 bases between. CDR3 sequence reads: CASSLTDTEAFF. CDR3 nucleotide sequence: TGTGCCAGCAGCTTGACTGACACTGAAGCTTTCTTT.

The table lists this clone with a few counts. This chain joins TRBV28 and TRBJ2-5, with D tentatively TRBD2 (5 bases). CDR3 size: 13 residues. V lost 9 bases and J 4 bases, leaving 15 bases between the germline ends. Looked up from germline, CDR1 is MDHEN and CDR2 is SYDVKM. As DNA, the CDR3 is TGTGCCAGTCGAAGGCGGGCCCTAGAGACCCAGTACTTC. Residues: CASRRRALETQYF.

This clone turned up a few times. The V and J genes are TRBV20-1 and TRBJ2-7; D is possibly TRBD1 or TRBD2 (5 bases each). The CDR3 runs 11 residues. Germline V lookup: CDR1 DFQATT, CDR2 SNEGSKA (reference sequence). Trimming removed 6 bases from V and 5 bases from J, with 11 bases in between. The CDR3 is CSAQMGDEQYV. The CDR3 DNA reads as TGCAGTGCCCAAATGGGGGACGAGCAGTACGTC.